This T cell receptor beta chain emerged from a study of long-term antiretroviral therapy in people with HIV. Runs used v3.0 of the immunoSEQ assay and were done at survey level. The assay was immunoSEQ multiplex PCR, and TCRdb's table has in-frame clones only and misses some. The sample includes some 15,000 clones, around nine tenths seen only once; the top ten take 12%. Concerning this clone: Its specificity is unknown.

V was trimmed by 0 bases and J by 8 bases, leaving 19 bases between them. Germline assignment: CDR1 SQVTM and CDR2 ANQGSEA. The CDR3 loop spans 15 amino acids. Study-level points and caveats: Increased diversity was seen after ART, yet it remained lower than in transplant donor controls. All time points showed a repertoire dominated by clones expanded before ART.

This chain uses TRBV29-1 with TRBJ1-2; D uncertain. The sample was unsorted PBMCs, taken 6.9 years after starting antiretroviral therapy. This sequence originates from a man aged 45-65 years with HIV. The CDR3 region is CSVEERPAAAGGYTF. The DNA of the CDR3 is TGCAGCGTTGAAGAGCGTCCGGCAGCCGCGGGAGGCTACACCTTC.